The TCR beta chain under discussion was sequenced for a study of T cell changes during pregnancy in multiple sclerosis. This CDR3 is 14 amino acids long. Germline-derived CDR1 and CDR2 are SGHVS and FQNEAQ. The V and J ends lost 5 bases and 3 bases respectively, with 11 bases between them. Sequencing used immunoSEQ multiplex PCR; TCRdb keeps in-frame clones, though not all of them. The sample lists 60,000 to 65,000 clones, roughly 88% occurring once. V and J are TRBV7-8 and TRBJ2-1; D ambiguous. The source of this sequence is a female donor in good health, enrolled as a control in a pregnancy study. The sample here was peripheral blood, taken in the second trimester of pregnancy. The CDR3 here is CASSPDLDYNEQFF. The CDR3 nucleotides are TGTGCCAGCAGCCCCGACTTGGACTACAATGAGCAGTTCTTC.